This T cell receptor beta chain is from a study of cytomegalovirus exposure and HLA in healthy donors. This clone was observed once. The ends were cut back, 6 bases at V and 0 bases at J, with 20 bases in the middle. The germline gives CDR1 MNHEY, CDR2 SMNVEV (reference sequence). The length of the CDR3 is 17 residues. PCR amplification relied on 60 Vbeta primers (plus 13 Jbeta primers). TCRdb's copy holds only in-frame clones and misses some; the assay was immunoSEQ multiplex PCR. Seen here are 200,000 or so clones, roughly 80% observed once, and the top ten hold about 0.22%. The chain uses TRBV27 and TRBJ2-5; a possible D gene is TRBD2 (6 bases). This receptor was taken from a girl aged 2 to 9 in good health and CMV-seronegative. Sequencing was done on a sample of PBMCs. The CDR3 spells CASSGILGGEYQETQYF. The CDR3 nucleotides are TGTGCCAGCAGCGGGATACTGGGGGGAGAGTACCAAGAGACCCAGTACTTC.